This T cell receptor beta chain is drawn from a study of blood T cell repertoires in COVID-19. Study details: T cells, B-cell-depleted T cells, or PBMCs supplied cDNA or gDNA.

TCRdb's copy holds only in-frame clones and misses some; the assay was immunoSEQ multiplex PCR. The data contain some 200,000 clones, approximately 78% of them singletons. Living in 24 US areas, the participants were between roughly 18 and 90 years of age. The V and J ends lost 5 bases and 4 bases respectively, with 12 bases between them. The CDR3 is made up of 15 amino acids. Germline V gene sequence: CDR1 MNHEY, CDR2 SVGAGI. The TCR sequence derives from a middle-aged man who had recovered from COVID-19. Sequencing was performed on PBMCs or T cells enriched from blood (not recorded which). The V gene is TRBV6-5, the J gene TRBJ1-6; D uncertain. The chain's CDR3 is CASSLSGLYNSPLHF. CDR3 nucleotides: TGTGCCAGCAGTCTCTCTGGACTGTATAATTCACCCCTCCACTTT.